The next 28 T cell receptor beta chains were all read from a single sample in a study of cytomegalovirus exposure and HLA in healthy donors. Primers for the PCR totalled 60 Vbeta and 13 Jbeta. Some clones are missing from TCRdb's copy, which holds only in-frame ones; the method was immunoSEQ multiplex PCR. In the table there are under 150,000 clones, around 80% of which are singletons. Sequencing was done on a sample of PBMCs. These TCRs come from a woman aged 45-65 years in good health and CMV-seropositive.

The CDR3 nucleotides are TGCGCCAGCAGAGAGACAGGGGGGAACACTGAAGCTTTCTTT. Protein product: CASRETGGNTEAFF. This chain links TRBV4-1 with TRBJ1-1, with 9 bases matching TRBD1. Germline CDR1 MGHRA, CDR2 YSYEKL. V shed 6 bases, J shed 1 base, and the junction held 3 bases outside the gene matches. CDR3 size: 14 residues.

The genes are TRBV6-6 and TRBJ1-3, with TRBD1 matching over 7 bases. V lost 5 bases to trimming and J lost 2 bases; unmatched junction nucleotides: 3. Per germline, CDR1 MNHNY and CDR2 SVGAGI (reference sequence). CDR3 length: 14 residues. The CDR3 DNA follows: TGTGCCAGCAGTCGGGACAGCACTGGAAACACCATATATTTT. Translated, it gives CASSRDSTGNTIYF.

This clone was seen only once. This chain connects TRBV12-5 to TRBJ1-1; unclear D gene. The germline gives CDR1 LGHNT, CDR2 FRNRAP. The CDR3 sequence is 12 residues long. V was pared by 3 bases and J by 12 bases, with 14 bases between. CDR3 in amino acids: CASGFSREGSFF. The CDR3 DNA reads as TGTGCTAGTGGTTTTTCGAGGGAGGGATCTTTCTTT.

The J gene is TRBJ1-2, the V gene TRBV6-6, with D perhaps matching TRBD1 (5 bases). The germline V gene encodes CDR1 MNHNY and CDR2 SVGAGI (reference sequence). The length of the CDR3 is 13 residues. With 7 bases removed from V and 4 bases from J, the gap between germline ends came to 13 bases. CDR3 nucleotide sequence: TGTGCCAGCACGGCCCGGGGGGGCTATGGCTACACCTTC. Its translation is CASTARGGYGYTF.

This clone was recorded a few times. The chain links TRBV19 to TRBJ2-7, with TRBD2 identical over 9 bases. V dropped 0 bases and J dropped 2; count of bases not matched to a gene: 20. The CDR3 is 21 amino acids. Germline lookup yields CDR1 LNHDA and CDR2 SQIVND (reference sequence). The CDR3 nucleotides are TGTGCCAGTAGTATAGATAATCCCCAGCGGGAGGCTAAACCCCCGACCTACGAGCAGTACTTC. It specifies CASSIDNPQREAKPPTYEQYF.

The chain carries TRBV4-3 and TRBJ1-1; 7 nucleotides match TRBD1. This CDR3 has 16 amino acids. The germline gives CDR1 LGHNA, CDR2 YSLEER. Germline trimming cut 5 bases from V and 2 bases from J; bases unmatched to any gene: 11. In nucleotides, the CDR3 is TGCGCCAGCAGCGCCACCTCCGGGACAGCTAACACTGAAGCTTTCTTT. Amino acids: CASSATSGTANTEAFF.

The CDR3 DNA sequence: TGTGCCAGCAGCGTACATCGGGAGGGACAACGGAATCAGCCCCAGCATTTT. Translation gives CASSVHREGQRNQPQHF. The chain combines TRBV9 with TRBJ1-5; TRBD1 might be the D (6 bases). The V end was cut by 1 base, the J end by 4 bases, with 18 bases between. The CDR3 length is 17 residues. Per germline, CDR1 SGDLS and CDR2 YYNGEE.

This clone was detected a few times. This sequence joins TRBV29-1 and TRBJ1-4; D may be TRBD1 (6 bases). V was cut by 4 bases and J by 8 bases, with 8 bases left in between. CDR1 and CDR2 from the germline V gene are SQVTM and ANQGSEA. The CDR3 sequence is 11 residues long. The CDR3 reads CSVGQGEKLFF. CDR3 in DNA: TGCAGCGTTGGGCAGGGGGAAAAACTGTTTTTT.

The V gene is TRBV5-1, the J gene TRBJ1-1; D is undetermined. Trimming pared 0 bases from V and 1 base from J, leaving 13 bases between. The CDR3 sequence is 16 residues long. Germline loops: CDR1 SGHRS, CDR2 YFSETQ. The DNA for the CDR3 is TGCGCCAGCAGCTTGGTTCCGGGAACTAGGAACACTGAAGCTTTCTTT. Amino acids: CASSLVPGTRNTEAFF.

The V gene is TRBV5-1, the J gene TRBJ2-5; TRBD2 matches at 7 bases. The CDR3 totals 16 residues. Germline assignment: CDR1 SGHRS and CDR2 YFSETQ. The ends lost 0 bases at V and 4 bases at J; junction bases unmatched: 9. CDR3 sequence reads: CASSLGGTTSGETQYF. In DNA form, the CDR3 reads TGCGCCAGCAGCTTGGGGGGGACTACGAGCGGAGAGACCCAGTACTTC.

The chain is built from TRBV7-2 and TRBJ1-4; D might be TRBD1 (6 bases). The V gene's germline CDR1 is SGHTA and CDR2 FQGNSA. Trimming stripped 1 base from V and 8 bases from J, with 14 bases between. The CDR3 loop spans 15 amino acids. Here the CDR3 DNA reads TGTGCCAGCAGCTTAGGGGGGCAGGGTAGCGAAAAACTGTTTTTT. It codes for CASSLGGQGSEKLFF.

The rearrangement uses TRBV7-2 and TRBJ1-5; D gene ambiguous. CDR1 is SGHTA, CDR2 FQGNSA, per germline. This CDR3 region has 13 residues. The V and J ends lost 1 base and 12 bases respectively, with 13 bases between them. CDR3 DNA: TGTGCCAGCAGCTTAGTTTCCCTTGAGGACCAGCATTTT. As protein: CASSLVSLEDQHF.

This sequence joins TRBV18 and TRBJ2-3; 10 nucleotides align to TRBD2. This CDR3 is built from 15 residues. V shed 0 bases and J 4 bases; nucleotides not matched to a gene: 1. Germline V gives CDR1 KGHSH, CDR2 LQKENI. As DNA, the CDR3 is TGTGCCAGCTCACCACCTAGCGGGAGGTCAGATACGCAGTATTTT. This sequence encodes CASSPPSGRSDTQYF.

Here the CDR3 DNA reads TGTGCCAGTACCCAAGGGAGCTCCTACAATGAGCAGTTCTTC. Translation: CASTQGSSYNEQFF. V is TRBV19 and J is TRBJ2-1; maybe TRBD2 (5 bases). This CDR3 is built from 14 residues. Per germline, CDR1 LNHDA and CDR2 SQIVND (reference sequence). V lost 7 bases to trimming and J lost 0 bases, with 10 bases between them.

V gene TRBV7-2 combines with J gene TRBJ1-1; 8 positions agree with TRBD1. V shed 1 base, J shed 1 base, and the junction held 8 bases outside the gene matches. Per germline, CDR1 SGHTA and CDR2 FQGNSA. This CDR3 has 17 amino acids. CDR3: CASSLVGRGRGNTEAFF. The CDR3 DNA sequence: TGTGCCAGCAGCTTAGTCGGCAGGGGGCGGGGGAACACTGAAGCTTTCTTT.

The J gene is TRBJ2-5, the V gene TRBV21-1; TRBD2 was called by the table and not checked on the DNA. TRBV21-1 is assigned pseudogene status. The CDR3 contains 18 residues. CDR3 amino acids: CASSKEFGLAGFWETQYF. CDR3 bases: TGTGCCAGCAGCAAAGAGTTTGGGCTAGCGGGGTTCTGGGAGACCCAGTACTTC.

The V gene is TRBV7-3, the J gene TRBJ2-7, with 9 nucleotides matching TRBD1. The CDR3 is made up of 14 amino acids. Germline assignment: CDR1 SGHTA and CDR2 FQGTGA. The ends lost 4 bases at V and 6 bases at J; junction bases unmatched: 7. The CDR3 DNA is TGTGCCAGCAGCTCGGACAGGGGTAAGGGCGAGCAGTACTTC. Amino acid sequence: CASSSDRGKGEQYF.

V is TRBV4-1 and J is TRBJ1-2, with 7 bases lining up with TRBD1. The CDR3 loop spans 14 amino acids. J lost 2 bases, V lost 2 bases, and 2 bases had no gene match. Germline-derived CDR1 and CDR2 are MGHRA and YSYEKL. The CDR3 nucleotides read TGCGCCAGCAGCCAACTGGGACAGAACTATGGCTACACCTTC. This translates into CASSQLGQNYGYTF.

The chain joins TRBV7-2 to TRBJ1-6, with a tentative D call TRBD1 (6 bases). Trimming removed 1 base from V and 10 bases from J, with 8 bases in between. Germline CDR1 reads SGHTA; CDR2 reads FQGNSA. CDR3 length: 13 residues. Here the CDR3 DNA reads TGTGCCAGCAGCTTAGGGCAGGGGTCACCCCTCCACTTT. This gives the protein CASSLGQGSPLHF.

This clone was observed a single time. The J gene is TRBJ1-5, the V gene TRBV6-1; no definite D call. Germline values: CDR1 MNHNS, CDR2 SASEGT. The germline V and J ends were trimmed by 2 bases and 1 base, with 9 bases remaining between them. The CDR3 runs 15 residues. The CDR3 here is CASSERERSNQPQHF. CDR3 in DNA: TGTGCCAGCAGTGAAAGAGAGAGGAGCAATCAGCCCCAGCATTTT.

The CDR3 DNA follows: TGCGCCAGCAGCCAAGACGGCGGGCGGCGGGGTACCACCCTCCACTTT. This encodes CASSQDGGRRGTTLHF. The chain couples TRBV4-3 to TRBJ1-6; D remains ambiguous. Germline V gives CDR1 LGHNA, CDR2 YSLEER. This CDR3 spans 16 amino acids. V was shortened by 0 bases and J by 14 bases, with 20 bases between the two germline ends.

This chain uses TRBV5-1 with TRBJ2-5; TRBD2 aligns across 11 bases. CDR1 and CDR2 (germline): SGHRS, YFSETQ. V shed 0 bases and J 5 bases; nucleotides not matched to a gene: 6. The CDR3 covers 16 residues. The CDR3, as DNA: TGCGCCAGCAGCTTGGCACAGATAGCGGGAGGGGAGACCCAGTACTTC. It yields the protein CASSLAQIAGGETQYF.

As regards this clone: Other DNA variants within this sample encode the same CDR3. The chain has TRBV30 and TRBJ2-7; unclear D gene. Germline V gene data show CDR1 as GTSNPN and CDR2 as SVGIG (reference sequence). V lost 3 bases and J 1 base, leaving 7 bases between the germline ends. The CDR3 is 12 residues long. CDR3 DNA: TGTGCCTGGAGCCCCGGTTCCTACGAGCAGTACTTC. Amino acids: CAWSPGSYEQYF.

This chain uses TRBV6-5 with TRBJ2-1; the match to TRBD2 covers 10 bases. This CDR3 region has 16 residues. CDR1 is MNHEY, CDR2 SVGAGI, per germline. J lost 0 bases, V lost 2 bases, and 1 base had no gene match. The DNA of the CDR3 is TGTGCCAGCAGTTACGCTAGCGGGGGCTCCTACAATGAGCAGTTCTTC. Its translation: CASSYASGGSYNEQFF.

This chain links TRBV9 with TRBJ1-2, with 10 bases fitting TRBD1. Germline CDR1 SGDLS, CDR2 YYNGEE. The CDR3 runs to 16 residues. Germline trimming cut 0 bases from V and 6 bases from J; bases unmatched to any gene: 8. CDR3 protein: CASSVGSATGGHGYTF. The CDR3 DNA reads as TGTGCCAGCAGCGTAGGTTCGGCGACAGGGGGCCATGGCTACACCTTC.

This chain uses TRBV11-2 with TRBJ1-1; TRBD1 might be the D (6 bases). This CDR3 contains 17 residues. The germline V and J ends were trimmed by 5 bases and 3 bases, with 22 bases remaining between them. Germline-derived CDR1 and CDR2 are SGHAT and FQNNGV. The CDR3 sequence: CASSPLFLFSGDTEAFF. The CDR3 DNA sequence: TGTGCCAGCAGCCCCCTCTTCTTATTTTCAGGGGACACTGAAGCTTTCTTT.

This clone was counted only a few times. V is TRBV6-5 and J is TRBJ1-1, with D possibly TRBD1 on 5 matching bases. Trimming took off 2 bases at V and 5 bases at J, with 12 bases between the two ends. The CDR3 has 14 amino acids. Per germline, CDR1 MNHEY and CDR2 SVGAGI. Here the CDR3 DNA reads TGTGCCAGCAGTTACGGGGGGTCGAGGACTGAAGCTTTCTTT. Translating it yields CASSYGGSRTEAFF.

This clone appeared a few times. This sequence joins TRBV27 and TRBJ2-1; D possibly corresponds to TRBD1 (6 bases). V was clipped by 4 bases and J by 6 bases, with 19 bases between them. The CDR3 contains 16 residues. Germline V CDR1 and CDR2: MNHEY, SMNVEV (reference sequence). CDR3 DNA sequence: TGTGCCAGCAGTTCTGAGGGGGTAGGATGGGTCAATGAGCAGTTCTTC. Its protein product is CASSSEGVGWVNEQFF.